These 19 T cell receptor beta chains originate from one sample sequenced in a study of cytomegalovirus exposure and HLA in healthy donors. Clones were read by immunoSEQ multiplex PCR, and TCRdb kept only the in-frame ones, dropping some. The sample has 60,000 or so clones; about 94% are singletons. Sequenced sample: PBMCs. The receptor source for this set is a man aged 18 to 29 in good health and CMV-seronegative.

This clone has a single count. This sequence joins TRBV5-1 and TRBJ2-7; 10 bases match TRBD2. From germline, CDR1 is SGHRS and CDR2 YFSETQ. The CDR3 contains 15 residues. V shed 2 bases, J shed 2 bases, and the junction held 4 bases outside the gene matches. CDR3 protein: CASSLGTSDAYEQYF. DNA of the CDR3: TGCGCCAGCAGCTTAGGGACTAGCGACGCCTACGAGCAGTACTTC.

This clone was observed a single time. V gene TRBV28 combines with J gene TRBJ2-7; 9 bases agree with TRBD2. Germline V gene data show CDR1 as MDHEN and CDR2 as SYDVKM. This CDR3 contains 14 residues. Trimming at V came to 5 bases and at J to 5 bases, leaving 7 bases not matched to a gene. The CDR3 nucleotides read TGTGCCAGCAGTACCGATAGCGGGAGAGACGAGCAGTACTTC. The encoded protein is CASSTDSGRDEQYF.

This clone turned up a few times. The rearrangement links TRBV30 to TRBJ1-1, with D possibly TRBD1 on 5 matching bases. The CDR3 extends over 14 amino acids. The germline V gene encodes CDR1 GTSNPN and CDR2 SVGIG (reference sequence). Trimming left V 4 bases short and J 4 bases short, with 16 bases between. The CDR3 is CAWTPWGGGTEAFF. The CDR3 coding sequence is TGTGCCTGGACCCCTTGGGGGGGTGGCACTGAAGCTTTCTTT.

The genes are TRBV19 and TRBJ2-7, with 9 bases lining up with TRBD2. CDR3 length: 15 amino acids. The trim removed 5 bases at V and 2 bases at J, leaving 7 bases unmatched. The germline V gene has CDR1 LNHDA and CDR2 SQIVND (reference sequence). As DNA, the CDR3 is TGTGCCAGTAGTCTGACTAGCGGAAGACCCTACGAGCAGTACTTC. Its translation: CASSLTSGRPYEQYF.

The chain carries TRBV5-1 and TRBJ2-2, with D possibly matching TRBD1 (6 bases). This CDR3 comprises 14 residues. Germline CDR1 SGHRS, CDR2 YFSETQ. V lost 2 bases and J lost 4, with 9 bases in between. CDR3 sequence reads: CASSLQGGTGELFF. The CDR3 coding sequence is TGCGCCAGCAGCTTACAGGGCGGCACCGGGGAGCTGTTTTTT.

The V gene is TRBV27, the J gene TRBJ1-5; 9 nucleotides agree with TRBD1. The V and J ends lost 0 bases and 7 bases, in that order; junction bases with no gene match: 4. The CDR3 contains 15 residues. Germline-derived CDR1 and CDR2 are MNHEY and SMNVEV (reference sequence). The DNA of the CDR3 is TGTGCCAGCAGTTTATCGGGACAGGGCCGGCAGCCCCAGCATTTT. Translating it yields CASSLSGQGRQPQHF.

This sequence joins TRBV19 and TRBJ1-1; D uncertain. Trimming removed 7 bases from V and 5 bases from J, with 17 bases in between. The CDR3 runs 14 residues. Germline V gene data show CDR1 as LNHDA and CDR2 as SQIVND (reference sequence). The CDR3 reads CASMGRGVNTEAFF. The CDR3, as DNA: TGTGCCAGTATGGGTCGGGGAGTAAATACTGAAGCTTTCTTT.

The chain joins TRBV18 to TRBJ2-7, with a possible D match to TRBD1 (6 bases). Trimming took off 2 bases at V and 1 base at J, with 9 bases between the two ends. Germline V gene data show CDR1 as KGHSH and CDR2 as LQKENI. The CDR3 sequence is 14 residues long. CDR3 in DNA: TGTGCCAGCTCACCAGGGGGCGGTTCCTACGAGCAGTACTTC. Translating it yields CASSPGGGSYEQYF.

This sequence joins TRBV7-2 and TRBJ1-3; the D gene is possibly TRBD1 (6 bases). This CDR3 is built from 15 residues. Trimming took 5 bases from V and 0 from J, leaving 11 bases between them. The germline V gene has CDR1 SGHTA and CDR2 FQGNSA. CDR3 in amino acids: CASSPRQVSGNTIYF. CDR3 coding DNA: TGTGCCAGCAGCCCGAGACAGGTCTCTGGAAACACCATATATTTT.

V is TRBV19 and J is TRBJ1-1, with D possibly TRBD1 on 5 matching bases. Trimming took 5 bases from V and 3 from J, leaving 13 bases between them. The CDR3 covers 14 residues. The germline V gene has CDR1 LNHDA and CDR2 SQIVND (reference sequence). The CDR3, as DNA: TGTGCCAGTAGTCGTTGGGGCACTGACACTGAAGCTTTCTTT. Protein sequence: CASSRWGTDTEAFF.

V and J are TRBV5-4 and TRBJ2-7; 7 bases are a match to TRBD1. Losses at the gene ends were 5 bases for V and 5 bases for J; bases not matched to a gene: 7. Germline-derived CDR1 and CDR2 are SGHNT and YYREEE (reference sequence). The CDR3 runs to 13 residues. DNA for the CDR3: TGTGCCAGCAGTGACAGGGTTTCCAACGAGCAGTACTTC. Translating it yields CASSDRVSNEQYF.

The chain is built from TRBV19 and TRBJ2-7; D perhaps matches TRBD2 (6 bases). Germline V gene lookup returns CDR1 LNHDA and CDR2 SQIVND (reference sequence). With 4 bases removed from V and 5 bases from J, the gap between germline ends came to 21 bases. The CDR3 length is 16 residues. The CDR3 DNA follows: TGTGCCAGTAGTACATTACCGGGACGGGGGAGCCACGAGCAGTACTTC. This sequence encodes CASSTLPGRGSHEQYF.

This sequence joins TRBV27 and TRBJ2-3; 13 bases are a match to TRBD2. Germline trimming cut 5 bases from V and 6 bases from J; bases unmatched to any gene: 14. The CDR3 has 18 residues. Germline V gene sequence: CDR1 MNHEY, CDR2 SMNVEV (reference sequence). CDR3 coding DNA: TGTGCCAGCAGTCGCCTACGACTAGCGGGAGGCACCAGGGATACGCAGTATTTT. Translated, it gives CASSRLRLAGGTRDTQYF.

The gene calls are TRBV6-5 and TRBJ1-1; unclear D gene. Trimming removed 11 bases at V and 1 base at J, with 14 bases between. The germline gives CDR1 MNHEY, CDR2 SVGAGI. The CDR3 has 13 amino acids. CDR3 protein: CAVRGRQNTEAFF. CDR3 bases: TGTGCCGTTCGCGGTCGGCAGAACACTGAAGCTTTCTTT.

J is TRBJ2-2 and V is TRBV2, with D uncertain. Germline lookup yields CDR1 SNHLY and CDR2 FYNNEI. The CDR3 spans 15 residues. Trimming stripped 2 bases from V and 2 bases from J, with 9 bases between. The CDR3 DNA sequence: TGTGCCAGCAGTGAAAGTCACAGTAACACCGGGGAGCTGTTTTTT. Its translation: CASSESHSNTGELFF.

The CDR3 sequence: CASSLGQGEEKLFF. Written as DNA, the CDR3 is TGCGCCAGCAGCTTGGGACAGGGGGAAGAAAAACTGTTTTTT. The J gene is TRBJ1-4, the V gene TRBV5-1; TRBD1 matches at 9 bases. In germline, CDR1 is SGHRS, CDR2 YFSETQ. The CDR3 totals 14 residues. V shed 0 bases, J shed 8 bases, and the junction held 2 bases outside the gene matches.

V gene TRBV21-1 combines with J gene TRBJ2-7; TRBD1 is the table's D call, not checked against the DNA. TRBV21-1 is described as a pseudogene. The length of the CDR3 is 14 residues. The CDR3 DNA follows: TGTGCCAGCAGCAAAGGGGGACAAGTCTACGAGCAGTACTTC. It specifies CASSKGGQVYEQYF.

This clone was counted only a few times. The final CDR3 position lacks the conserved phenylalanine or tryptophan, pointing to a likely read error. The DNA is omitted, as the CDR3 cannot be located on it reliably, and the CDR3 follows TCRdb's listing. The rearrangement uses TRBV10-3 and TRBJ1-2. The germline CDR1 and CDR2 sequences are ENHRY and SYGVKD. From its first to its last residue, the CDR3 has 9 amino acids. This chain's CDR3 is CAISGRPLY.

The V and J genes are TRBV5-4 and TRBJ2-3, with unresolved D. The ends were cut back, 2 bases at V and 3 bases at J, with 10 bases in the middle. Germline lookup yields CDR1 SGHNT and CDR2 YYREEE (reference sequence). The CDR3 length is 14 residues. For the CDR3, the DNA is TGTGCCAGCAGCTTTGGCCATTGGACAGATACGCAGTATTTT. Translation: CASSFGHWTDTQYF.